Each of the 27 T cell receptor beta chains below was sequenced from the same sample in a study of identical twins. TCRdb analysed the 5' RACE reads with MiXCR anew, one entry per CDR3 protein. The repertoire consists of approximately 890,000 distinct CDR3 sequences, with more than 9% occurring once and the leading ten covering 1.5% to 2%. This same sample was also part of a study on yellow fever vaccine responses in identical twins.

Sequenced sample: PBMCs. The receptors originated from a young woman in good health.

This clonotype occurred a few times. The gene calls are TRBV12-3 or TRBV12-4 and TRBJ2-1, with TRBD1 matching 8 bases. This CDR3 comprises 19 residues. The ends lost 5 bases at V and 0 bases at J; junction bases unmatched: 15. In DNA, the CDR3 is TGTGCCAGCAGTCCCCCTCCAGGACAGGGCCGAAGCTCCTACAATGAGCAGTTCTTC. Amino acids: CASSPPPGQGRSSYNEQFF.

The rearrangement joins TRBV29-1 to TRBJ2-1; D might be TRBD2 (7 bases). Per the germline V gene, CDR1 is SQVTM and CDR2 is ANQGSEA. V lost 7 bases to trimming and J lost 8 bases, with 15 bases between them. The CDR3 spans 12 residues. The CDR3 region has the DNA TGCAGCGGTCGGGGGGCCTTCGATGAGCAGTTCTTC. Its translation is CSGRGAFDEQFF.

This clonotype was recorded many times. This chain uses TRBV6-1 with TRBJ1-3; 7 bases fit TRBD1. The germline V gene encodes CDR1 MNHNS and CDR2 SASEGT. The CDR3 covers 15 residues. J was trimmed by 3 bases and V by 6 bases; bases with no gene match: 8. CDR3 amino acids: CASRETGSRGNTIYF. CDR3 sequence (DNA): TGTGCCAGCAGGGAGACAGGGTCGCGTGGAAACACCATATATTTT.

This clonotype was seen only a few times. The chain joins TRBV6-1 to TRBJ2-1; perhaps TRBD1 as D (5 bases). Germline assignment: CDR1 MNHNS and CDR2 SASEGT. CDR3 size: 13 residues. The V end was cut by 2 bases, the J end by 5 bases, with 7 bases between. DNA of the CDR3: TGTGCCAGCAGTGAACAGGGCGACAATGAGCAGTTCTTC. Its protein is CASSEQGDNEQFF.

The chain couples TRBV28 to TRBJ2-5; D is possibly TRBD2 (6 bases). The CDR3 extends over 19 amino acids. With 3 bases removed from V and 5 bases from J, the gap between germline ends came to 28 bases. Germline V gene sequence: CDR1 MDHEN, CDR2 SYDVKM. The CDR3 sequence is CASSLSPWRWEDLGETQYF. DNA for the CDR3: TGTGCCAGCAGTTTGTCGCCCTGGCGGTGGGAGGACCTTGGGGAGACCCAGTACTTC.

The chain combines TRBV11-1 with TRBJ2-1; D ambiguous. Germline V gene data show CDR1 as SGHAT and CDR2 as FQDESV (reference sequence). This CDR3 has 18 residues. V was cut by 0 bases and J by 2 bases, with 17 bases left in between. The CDR3 DNA reads as TGTGCCAGCAGCTTAGCGGATGGCCTCCCGAGACCCTACAATGAGCAGTTCTTC. This translates into CASSLADGLPRPYNEQFF.

This clonotype has a handful of counts. This chain links TRBV2 with TRBJ2-5; D tentatively reads TRBD1 or TRBD2 (6 bases each). With 4 bases removed from V and 4 bases from J, the gap between germline ends came to 13 bases. The CDR3 has 14 amino acids. Per the germline V gene, CDR1 is SNHLY and CDR2 is FYNNEI. DNA of the CDR3: TGTGCCAGCAGTGGCGGGACACTTACAGAGACCCAGTACTTC. Translation gives CASSGGTLTETQYF.

The rearrangement uses TRBV3-1 and TRBJ2-1; maybe TRBD2 (6 bases). V was trimmed by 4 bases and J by 4 bases, leaving 17 bases between them. The CDR3 runs to 16 residues. The germline gives CDR1 LGHDT, CDR2 YNNKEL (reference sequence). The CDR3 loop is CASSPGLDARYNEQFF. The CDR3 nucleotides are TGTGCCAGCAGCCCGGGACTGGATGCGCGGTACAATGAGCAGTTCTTC.

This clonotype showed up just a few times. The chain employs TRBV7-8 and TRBJ2-5; D is unclear. The V gene's germline CDR1 is SGHVS and CDR2 FQNEAQ. The CDR3 is made up of 15 amino acids. Trimming took 4 bases from V and 7 from J, leaving 19 bases between them. The CDR3, as DNA: TGTGCCAGCAGCTCCTCCCGTGGTCCCATTGGGACCCAGTACTTC. Translating it yields CASSSSRGPIGTQYF.

The chain recombines TRBV15 with TRBJ1-6; D perhaps matches TRBD1 (5 bases). CDR3 size: 14 residues. Trimming took off 5 bases at V and 6 bases at J, with 11 bases between the two ends. Germline V gives CDR1 LNHNV, CDR2 YYDKDF (reference sequence). The CDR3 nucleotides read TGTGCCACCAGCTCTGGGACGGTTAATTCACCCCTCCACTTT. It specifies CATSSGTVNSPLHF.

This clonotype was recorded many times. The gene calls are TRBV20-1 and TRBJ2-3, with D unresolved. Germline V gene data show CDR1 as DFQATT and CDR2 as SNEGSKA (reference sequence). The CDR3 is 11 amino acids. Trimming took off 0 bases at V and 6 bases at J, with 4 bases between the two ends. The CDR3 spells CSAREVDTQYF. CDR3 coding DNA: TGCAGTGCTAGAGAGGTTGATACGCAGTATTTT.

This clonotype was seen a few times. The chain uses TRBV28 and TRBJ2-4; 9 nucleotides line up with TRBD2. The CDR3 contains 17 residues. The ends lost 3 bases at V and 7 bases at J; junction bases unmatched: 13. Germline V CDR1 and CDR2: MDHEN, SYDVKM. This chain's CDR3 is CASSFGLAGAPGNIQYF. Written as DNA, the CDR3 is TGTGCCAGCAGTTTCGGCTTAGCGGGAGCCCCGGGGAACATTCAGTACTTC.

This clonotype appeared many times. The gene calls are TRBV20-1 and TRBJ2-5; the D gene is possibly TRBD1 (6 bases). The V end was cut by 5 bases, the J end by 4 bases, with 14 bases between. The CDR3 totals 13 residues. Germline V gene data show CDR1 as DFQATT and CDR2 as SNEGSKA (reference sequence). CDR3 amino acids: CSAPMDSLETQYF. CDR3 coding DNA: TGCAGTGCTCCCATGGACAGTTTAGAGACCCAGTACTTC.

Only a few counts were recorded for this clonotype. The gene calls are TRBV12-3 or TRBV12-4 and TRBJ1-1; 8 bases match TRBD1. Trimming removed 6 bases from V and 1 base from J; junction bases left unmatched: 7. The CDR3 totals 15 residues. The CDR3 protein is CASRPWTGPNTEAFF. The CDR3 DNA sequence: TGTGCCAGCAGACCATGGACAGGGCCGAACACTGAAGCTTTCTTT.

This clonotype has only a few counts. J is TRBJ2-7 and V is TRBV28; 9 nucleotides agree with TRBD1. Trimming cost V 6 bases and J 0 bases; bases outside gene matches: 6. The V gene's germline CDR1 is MDHEN and CDR2 SYDVKM. This CDR3 spans 15 amino acids. CDR3 sequence reads: CASRRTGASSYEQYV. The CDR3 coding sequence is TGTGCCAGCAGACGGACAGGGGCGAGCTCCTACGAGCAGTACGTC.

V gene TRBV3-1 combines with J gene TRBJ2-2; 9 bases line up with TRBD1. The CDR3 loop spans 15 amino acids. J gave up 6 bases and V 4 bases, and 6 bases lay outside the gene matches. Germline V gene data show CDR1 as LGHDT and CDR2 as YNNKEL (reference sequence). CDR3 loop: CASSLGTGRSGELFF. Written as DNA, the CDR3 is TGTGCCAGCAGCCTAGGGACAGGGAGATCCGGGGAGCTGTTTTTT.

This chain uses TRBV3-1 with TRBJ2-7; 8 bases map to TRBD2. Germline trimming cut 0 bases from V and 3 bases from J; bases unmatched to any gene: 4. The CDR3 spans 15 residues. Germline V CDR1 and CDR2: LGHDT, YNNKEL (reference sequence). The CDR3 reads CASSQETGTSYEQYF. The CDR3 nucleotides read TGTGCCAGCAGCCAAGAAACGGGGACTAGCTACGAGCAGTACTTC.

J is TRBJ1-2 and V is TRBV27; D uncertain. Trimming shortened V by 4 bases and J by 0 bases, and 18 bases separated the two germline ends. In germline, CDR1 is MNHEY, CDR2 SMNVEV (reference sequence). CDR3 length: 17 amino acids. This CDR3 reads CASSSRPPGPTNYGYTF. In DNA form, the CDR3 reads TGTGCCAGCAGTTCCCGCCCTCCGGGTCCTACTAACTATGGCTACACCTTC.

The V call is TRBV5-1, the J call TRBJ2-5; D might be TRBD2 (5 bases). The CDR3 is made up of 15 amino acids. The V end lost 0 bases, the J end lost 1 base, and 10 bases lay between the germline ends. CDR1 and CDR2 from the germline V gene are SGHRS and YFSETQ. CDR3: CASSLARVGQETQYF. In nucleotides, the CDR3 is TGCGCCAGCAGCTTGGCGAGGGTGGGCCAAGAGACCCAGTACTTC. The full variable domain, rest sourced from reference TRBV5-1 and TRBJ2-5, is KAGVTQTPRYLIKTRGQQVTLSCSPISGHRSVSWYQQTPGQGLQFLFEYFSETQRNKGNFPGRFSGRQFSNSRSEMNVSTLELGDSALYLCASSLARVGQETQYFGPGTRLLVL.

The chain joins TRBV7-2 to TRBJ2-3; 7 nucleotides agree with TRBD2. V shed 3 bases, J shed 3 bases, and the junction held 9 bases outside the gene matches. Germline assignment: CDR1 SGHTA and CDR2 FQGNSA. There are 16 residues in the CDR3. In DNA form, the CDR3 reads TGTGCCAGCAGCTTGGTTGGCGGGAGTTGGACAGATACGCAGTATTTT. Residues: CASSLVGGSWTDTQYF.

This clonotype was found a few times. The chain has TRBV6-6 and TRBJ2-3; 7 nucleotides align to TRBD1. Trimming removed 2 bases from V and 6 bases from J; junction bases left unmatched: 2. Germline values: CDR1 MNHNY, CDR2 SVGAGI (reference sequence). The CDR3 spans 13 residues. This CDR3 is CASSYRGQDTQYF. DNA for the CDR3: TGTGCCAGCAGTTACCGGGGACAGGATACGCAGTATTTT.

This clonotype was detected a few times. V is TRBV11-2 and J is TRBJ2-3, with 14 bases aligning to TRBD2. The CDR3 runs 19 residues. CDR1 is SGHAT and CDR2 is FQNNGV in the germline V gene. Losses at the gene ends were 5 bases for V and 1 base for J; bases not matched to a gene: 11. CDR3 region: CASSLSGTSGGPRTDTQYF. Here the CDR3 DNA reads TGTGCCAGCAGCCTTTCCGGGACTAGCGGGGGTCCCCGCACAGATACGCAGTATTTT.

The chain employs TRBV18 and TRBJ1-1; TRBD1 agrees at 10 bases. The V segment lost 5 bases and the J segment 12 bases; nucleotides outside the gene matches: 3. Germline CDR1 and CDR2: KGHSH and LQKENI. CDR3 length: 11 amino acids. DNA of the CDR3: TGTGCCAGCTCAGGGACAGGGGCTTCTTTCTTT. Its protein is CASSGTGASFF. Full variable domain (rest looked up from reference TRBV18 and TRBJ1-1): NAGVMQNPRHLVRRRGQEARLRCSPMKGHSHVYWYRQLPEEGLKFMVYLQKENIIDESGMPKERFSAEFPKEGPSILRIQQVVRGDSAAYFCASSGTGASFFGQGTRLTVV.

This clonotype has more than one count but fewer than ten. V gene TRBV12-3 or TRBV12-4 combines with J gene TRBJ2-5; D not certain. The germline V and J ends were trimmed by 3 bases and 3 bases, with 11 bases remaining between them. The CDR3 runs 14 residues. This CDR3 is CASSLRRIEETQYF. The CDR3 coding sequence is TGTGCCAGCAGTTTGCGCAGAATAGAAGAGACCCAGTACTTC.

The CDR3 spells CASRPSGGLTGELFF. CDR3 DNA sequence: TGCGCCAGCAGGCCCAGCGGGGGCCTCACCGGGGAGCTGTTTTTT. The chain uses TRBV23-1 and TRBJ2-2; 8 bases are shared with TRBD2. TRBV23-1 is given ORF status, its function remaining uncertain. The CDR3 runs to 15 residues. With 6 bases clipped from V and 4 bases from J, the junction kept 7 bases outside the gene matches.

The V gene is TRBV20-1, the J gene TRBJ1-1, with TRBD1 identical over 7 bases. J gave up 5 bases and V 5 bases, and 8 bases lay outside the gene matches. CDR1 is DFQATT and CDR2 is SNEGSKA in the germline V gene (reference sequence). The CDR3 has 13 amino acids. Here the CDR3 reads CSARQGDSTEAFF. In DNA form, the CDR3 reads TGCAGTGCTCGGCAGGGGGATAGTACTGAAGCTTTCTTT.

This clonotype was seen repeatedly, ten times or more. V and J are TRBV20-1 and TRBJ2-3; D gene ambiguous. The CDR3 spans 13 residues. V was clipped by 3 bases and J by 0 bases, with 7 bases between them. Germline-derived CDR1 and CDR2 are DFQATT and SNEGSKA (reference sequence). CDR3 amino acids: CSARLDSTDTQYF. CDR3 bases: TGCAGTGCTAGGTTGGACAGCACAGATACGCAGTATTTT.